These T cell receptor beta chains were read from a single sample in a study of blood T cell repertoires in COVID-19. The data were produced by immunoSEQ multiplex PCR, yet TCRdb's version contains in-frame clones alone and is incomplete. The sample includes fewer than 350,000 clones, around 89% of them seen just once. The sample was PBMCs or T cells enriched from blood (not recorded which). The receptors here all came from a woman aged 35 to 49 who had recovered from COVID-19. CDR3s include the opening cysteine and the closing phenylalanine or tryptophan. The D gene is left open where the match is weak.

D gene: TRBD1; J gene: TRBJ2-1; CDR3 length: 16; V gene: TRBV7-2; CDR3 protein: CASRQRRTGLNNEQFF; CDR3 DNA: TGTGCCAGCAGGCAAAGACGGACAGGGCTTAACAATGAGCAGTTCTTC
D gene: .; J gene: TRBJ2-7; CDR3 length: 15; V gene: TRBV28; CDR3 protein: CASSLVRGVTYEQYF; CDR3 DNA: TGTGCCAGCAGTTTAGTGCGTGGTGTAACCTACGAGCAGTACTTC
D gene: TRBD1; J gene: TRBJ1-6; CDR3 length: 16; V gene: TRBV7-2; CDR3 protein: CASSLAPGTGSSPLHF; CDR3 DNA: TGTGCCAGCAGCTTAGCCCCCGGGACAGGTTCTTCACCCCTCCACTTT
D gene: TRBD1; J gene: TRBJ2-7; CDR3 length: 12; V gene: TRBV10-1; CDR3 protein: CARQTGRCEQYF; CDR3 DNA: TGCGCCAGACAGACAGGGCGTTGCGAGCAGTACTTC
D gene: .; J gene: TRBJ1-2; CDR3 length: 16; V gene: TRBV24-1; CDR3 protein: CATSDQGHAKYRGYTF; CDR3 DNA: TGTGCCACCAGTGACCAAGGACACGCCAAGTATCGTGGCTACACCTTC
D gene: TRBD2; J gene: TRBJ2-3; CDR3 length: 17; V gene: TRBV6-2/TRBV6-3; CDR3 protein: CASSYLPSGTSTDTQYF; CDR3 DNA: TGTGCCAGCAGTTACCTGCCCAGCGGGACTAGCACAGATACGCAGTATTTT
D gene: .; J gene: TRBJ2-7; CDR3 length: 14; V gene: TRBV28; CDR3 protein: CASSLSGGGDEQYF; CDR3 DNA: TGTGCCAGCAGTTTATCGGGGGGCGGGGACGAGCAGTACTTC
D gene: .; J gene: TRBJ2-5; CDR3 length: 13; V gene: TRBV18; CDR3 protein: CASSPGRQETQYF; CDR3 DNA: TGTGCCAGCTCACCAGGCAGACAAGAGACCCAGTACTTC
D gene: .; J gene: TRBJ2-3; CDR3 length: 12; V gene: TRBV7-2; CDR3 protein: CASSSLLGTQYF; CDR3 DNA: TGTGCCAGCAGCTCCCTACTAGGTACGCAGTATTTT
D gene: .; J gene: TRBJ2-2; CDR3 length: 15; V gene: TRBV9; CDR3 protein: CASSRWLEDTGELFF; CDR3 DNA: TGTGCCAGCAGCCGCTGGCTAGAGGACACCGGGGAGCTGTTTTTT
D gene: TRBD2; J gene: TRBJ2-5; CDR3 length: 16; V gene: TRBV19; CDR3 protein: CASSRGLAGIQETQYF; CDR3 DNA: TGTGCCAGTAGTAGAGGACTAGCGGGGATACAAGAGACCCAGTACTTC
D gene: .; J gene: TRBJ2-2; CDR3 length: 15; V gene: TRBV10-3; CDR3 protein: CAISESRPNTGELFF; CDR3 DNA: TGTGCCATCAGTGAGTCGAGGCCTAACACCGGGGAGCTGTTTTTT
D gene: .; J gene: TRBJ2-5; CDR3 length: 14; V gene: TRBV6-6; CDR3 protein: CASSYISQEETQYF; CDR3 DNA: TGTGCCAGCAGTTACATTTCACAGGAAGAGACCCAGTACTTC
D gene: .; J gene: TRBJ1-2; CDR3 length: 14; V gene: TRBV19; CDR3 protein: CASSVTGLPRGYTF; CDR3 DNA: TGTGCCAGTAGCGTAACGGGACTGCCACGGGGCTACACCTTC
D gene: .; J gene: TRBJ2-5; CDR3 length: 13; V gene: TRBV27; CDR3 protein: CASSAGVVGTQYF; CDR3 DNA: TGTGCCAGCAGCGCGGGTGTAGTAGGGACCCAGTACTTC
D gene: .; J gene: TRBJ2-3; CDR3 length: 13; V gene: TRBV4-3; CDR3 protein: CASSQDKGDTQYF; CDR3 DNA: TGCGCCAGCAGCCAAGATAAGGGGGATACGCAGTATTTT
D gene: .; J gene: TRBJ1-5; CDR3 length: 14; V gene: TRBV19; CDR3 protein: CASSISGNNQPQHF; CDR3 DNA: TGTGCCAGTAGTATTTCAGGGAACAATCAGCCCCAGCATTTT
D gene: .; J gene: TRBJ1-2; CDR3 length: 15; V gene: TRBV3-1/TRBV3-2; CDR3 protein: CASSQARGGDYGYTF; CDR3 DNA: TGTGCCAGCAGCCAAGCCCGTGGGGGGGACTATGGCTACACCTTC
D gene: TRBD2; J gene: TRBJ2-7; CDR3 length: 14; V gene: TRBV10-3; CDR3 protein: CAISEGLAGSGQYF; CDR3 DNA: TGTGCCATCAGTGAAGGACTAGCGGGGTCTGGGCAGTACTTC
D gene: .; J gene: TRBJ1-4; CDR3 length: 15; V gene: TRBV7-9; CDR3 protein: CASSQDSPTNEKLFF; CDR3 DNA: TGTGCCAGCAGCCAGGACAGTCCAACTAATGAAAAACTGTTTTTT